The 22 T cell receptor beta chains listed next were all sequenced from one sample in a study of shared clonotypes between healthy human individuals. This table comes from immunoSEQ multiplex PCR, and its TCRdb copy is limited to in-frame clones, with some not included. The sample lists fewer than 1.8 million clones, roughly 98.5% occurring once. Sequenced material: naive CD4+ T cells sorted from blood. Noted subset: CD45RA+ positively selected. The source of these receptors is a man younger than 45 in good health.

A single count supports this clone. The chain uses TRBV7-2 and TRBJ2-7; D possibly corresponds to TRBD2 (7 bases). Between the trimmed V and J ends, which lost 2 bases and 7 bases, there was a span of 15 bases. Germline V gene lookup returns CDR1 SGHTA and CDR2 FQGNSA. This CDR3 region has 14 residues. For the CDR3, the DNA is TGTGCCAGCAGCTTATTTTCAGGGAGGGGGGAGCAGTACTTC. Encoded protein: CASSLFSGRGEQYF.

Of note for this clone: The sample holds other DNA sequences that translate to the same CDR3. The gene calls are TRBV28 and TRBJ2-7, with 8 bases lining up with TRBD1. Looked up from germline, CDR1 is MDHEN and CDR2 is SYDVKM. The CDR3 consists of 15 residues. V dropped 4 bases and J dropped 0; count of bases not matched to a gene: 5. The CDR3 region is CASSSPGTGSYEQYF. For the CDR3, the DNA is TGTGCCAGCAGTTCCCCCGGGACAGGCTCCTACGAGCAGTACTTC.

The CDR3 is CASSPGQLGPDTEAFF. The DNA of the CDR3 is TGCGCCAGCAGCCCGGGACAGTTGGGACCCGACACTGAAGCTTTCTTT. V is TRBV5-1 and J is TRBJ1-1; TRBD1 matches 7 bases. CDR1 is SGHRS and CDR2 is YFSETQ in the germline V gene. CDR3 length: 16 amino acids. The junction had 12 bases not matched to a gene; V was cut back by 4 bases and J by 3 bases.

This chain uses TRBV7-9 with TRBJ2-3, with D hard to call. The CDR3 sequence is 12 residues long. Germline assignment: CDR1 SEHNR and CDR2 FQNEAQ (reference sequence). V was clipped by 1 base and J by 6 bases, with 5 bases between them. CDR3 DNA: TGTGCCAGCAGCTTAGACCTCGATACGCAGTATTTT. As protein: CASSLDLDTQYF.

This chain connects TRBV11-3 to TRBJ2-3, with D possibly being TRBD1 (5 bases). Germline V lookup: CDR1 SGHNT, CDR2 YENEEA. Trimming shortened V by 1 base and J by 4 bases, and 12 bases separated the two germline ends. This CDR3 contains 15 residues. This chain's CDR3 is CASSLGEGRADTQYF. The DNA of the CDR3 is TGTGCCAGCAGCTTAGGGGAAGGCAGGGCAGATACGCAGTATTTT.

CDR3 nucleotides: TGTGCCAGCAGCGACCTCAGGAGTTCAGGGGAGCAGTACTTC. It is translated as CASSDLRSSGEQYF. This chain connects TRBV9 to TRBJ2-7; tentatively, D is TRBD1 (5 bases). The CDR3 is 14 amino acids. The germline V and J ends were trimmed by 3 bases and 7 bases, with 17 bases remaining between them. CDR1 and CDR2 from the germline V gene are SGDLS and YYNGEE.

In its sample, this clone was seen once. The rearrangement joins TRBV7-9 to TRBJ1-5; D gene uncertain. From germline, CDR1 is SEHNR and CDR2 FQNEAQ (reference sequence). Trimming stripped 5 bases from V and 5 bases from J, with 10 bases between. The CDR3 sequence is 13 residues long. CDR3 sequence (DNA): TGTGCCAGCAGCGGAACCGGGGATCAGCCCCAGCATTTT. This gives the protein CASSGTGDQPQHF.

The chain uses TRBV6-1 and TRBJ2-1, with D possibly TRBD2 on 5 matching bases. Germline CDR1 and CDR2: MNHNS and SASEGT. The CDR3 runs to 14 residues. Trimming left V 7 bases short and J 0 bases short, with 10 bases between. The CDR3: CASIARSSYNEQFF. Written as DNA, the CDR3 is TGTGCCAGCATAGCGAGAAGCTCCTACAATGAGCAGTTCTTC.

The chain has TRBV11-3 and TRBJ1-5; D uncertain. From germline, CDR1 is SGHNT and CDR2 YENEEA. Trimming removed 6 bases from V and 5 bases from J, with 14 bases in between. The CDR3 has 14 residues. CDR3 coding DNA: TGTGCCAGCAGAATCCCGCCGAATTATCAGCCCCAGCATTTT. Its protein product is CASRIPPNYQPQHF. Full variable domain (missing parts from reference TRBV11-3 and TRBJ1-5): EAGVVQSPRYKIIEKKQPVAFWCNPISGHNTLYWYLQNLGQGPELLIRYENEEAVDDSQLPKDRFSAERLKGVDSTLKIQPAELGDSAVYLCASRIPPNYQPQHFGDGTRLSIL.

The chain uses TRBV6-1 and TRBJ2-7; 7 nucleotides align to TRBD2. Germline values: CDR1 MNHNS, CDR2 SASEGT. V lost 3 bases, J lost 3 bases, and 8 bases stayed unmatched. The CDR3 has 15 residues. The CDR3 DNA sequence: TGTGCCAGCAGTGAGGTCTCGGGAGGTAGCTACGAGCAGTACTTC. It translates to CASSEVSGGSYEQYF.

The chain links TRBV7-8 to TRBJ2-7; 8 bases match TRBD2. In germline, CDR1 is SGHVS, CDR2 FQNEAQ. The CDR3 contains 15 residues. Unmatched junction bases numbered 8, after V lost 1 base and J lost 6 bases. CDR3 in DNA: TGTGCCAGCAGCTTAGGCCGGGAGGGCGCATTCGAGCAGTACTTC. This translates into CASSLGREGAFEQYF.

This clone appeared a single time. The chain couples TRBV4-1 to TRBJ2-1; either TRBD1 or TRBD2 may fit D (5 bases each). The CDR3 loop spans 20 amino acids. Trimming removed 1 base from V and 0 bases from J, with 22 bases in between. Looked up from germline, CDR1 is MGHRA and CDR2 is YSYEKL. The CDR3 reads CASSQVLARGDLSSYNEQFF. The CDR3 DNA follows: TGCGCCAGCAGCCAAGTGCTAGCCCGAGGGGATCTCAGCTCCTACAATGAGCAGTTCTTC.

The J gene is TRBJ2-2, the V gene TRBV5-4; 9 bases fit TRBD1. The germline V gene encodes CDR1 SGHNT and CDR2 YYREEE (reference sequence). Trimming took 4 bases from V and 5 from J; bases not matched to a gene: 9. CDR3 length: 16 residues. The CDR3 DNA reads as TGTGCCAGCAGCCTGGGACAGGGTTTAGGAACCGGGGAGCTGTTTTTT. It yields the protein CASSLGQGLGTGELFF.

The chain is built from TRBV7-9 and TRBJ1-2; 8 bases are a match to TRBD1. The V and J ends lost 1 base and 0 bases, in that order; junction bases with no gene match: 7. From germline, CDR1 is SEHNR and CDR2 FQNEAQ (reference sequence). This CDR3 is built from 17 residues. As DNA, the CDR3 is TGTGCCAGCAGCTTAGGAGCAGACAGGGGCGCTAACTATGGCTACACCTTC. It specifies CASSLGADRGANYGYTF.

The chain is built from TRBV5-1 and TRBJ2-5; 7 bases agree with TRBD1. The CDR3 is 13 residues long. V shed 4 bases, J shed 4 bases, and the junction held 4 bases outside the gene matches. Germline CDR1 SGHRS, CDR2 YFSETQ. CDR3 sequence reads: CASSPTGPETQYF. CDR3 coding DNA: TGCGCCAGCAGCCCGACAGGGCCAGAGACCCAGTACTTC.

The chain combines TRBV4-2 with TRBJ2-3, with a weak D call TRBD2 (7 bases). CDR3 length: 17 amino acids. The V gene's germline CDR1 is LGHNA and CDR2 YNFKEQ. The ends were cut back, 0 bases at V and 0 bases at J, with 13 bases in the middle. The CDR3 nucleotides are TGTGCCAGCAGCCAAGATCTGGGGGGGCGCAGCACAGATACGCAGTATTTT. It yields the protein CASSQDLGGRSTDTQYF.

This clone came up once. The J gene is TRBJ2-5, the V gene TRBV5-1; D not resolved. V dropped 7 bases and J dropped 5 bases, with 12 bases sitting between them. Looked up from germline, CDR1 is SGHRS and CDR2 is YFSETQ. The CDR3 totals 12 residues. The CDR3 sequence: CASGEPQETQYF. Written as DNA, the CDR3 is TGCGCCAGCGGCGAACCCCAGGAGACCCAGTACTTC. The variable domain in full, with the rest retrieved from reference TRBV5-1 and TRBJ2-5, is KAGVTQTPRYLIKTRGQQVTLSCSPISGHRSVSWYQQTPGQGLQFLFEYFSETQRNKGNFPGRFSGRQFSNSRSEMNVSTLELGDSALYLCASGEPQETQYFGPGTRLLVL.

The rearrangement joins TRBV6-5 to TRBJ1-3, with TRBD1 as a possible D gene (5 bases). Germline V gives CDR1 MNHEY, CDR2 SVGAGI. The V gene lost 0 bases and the J gene lost 5 bases, with 14 bases spanning the gap. The CDR3 runs 16 residues. The CDR3 spells CASSYSVQGARNTIYF. The CDR3 region has the DNA TGTGCCAGCAGTTACTCTGTCCAGGGCGCGAGAAACACCATATATTTT.

This rearrangement joins TRBV7-8 to TRBJ1-4; 9 positions match TRBD1. Per the germline V gene, CDR1 is SGHVS and CDR2 is FQNEAQ. The CDR3 sequence is 16 residues long. J was trimmed by 11 bases and V by 1 base; bases with no gene match: 11. CDR3 DNA: TGTGCCAGCAGCTTAGTTCCGGGACAGGGACGGGATAAACTGTTTTTT. It codes for CASSLVPGQGRDKLFF.

In the case of this clone: At the DNA level, this CDR3 is encoded by other sequences in the same sample as well. This chain links TRBV27 with TRBJ2-7; D remains unclear. The CDR3 length is 13 residues. V was shortened by 2 bases and J by 1 base, with 6 bases between the two germline ends. Germline values: CDR1 MNHEY, CDR2 SMNVEV (reference sequence). The CDR3 loop reads CASSLAGSYEQYF. DNA of the CDR3: TGTGCCAGCAGTTTAGCAGGATCCTACGAGCAGTACTTC.

This clone came up once. The chain uses TRBV27 and TRBJ2-7; 7 positions match TRBD1. Germline V gives CDR1 MNHEY, CDR2 SMNVEV (reference sequence). The CDR3 has 13 residues. J gave up 1 base and V 4 bases, and 1 base lay outside the gene matches. CDR3 nucleotide sequence: TGTGCCAGCAGTTACAGGGGTTCCTACGAGCAGTACTTC. This encodes CASSYRGSYEQYF.

The V gene is TRBV7-2, the J gene TRBJ2-2; 9 bases match TRBD2. J gave up 6 bases and V 2 bases, and 4 bases lay outside the gene matches. Germline CDR1 and CDR2: SGHTA and FQGNSA. This CDR3 has 15 amino acids. The chain's CDR3 is CASSLRAGGAGELFF. The CDR3 DNA follows: TGTGCCAGCAGCTTACGAGCGGGAGGAGCCGGGGAGCTGTTTTTT.